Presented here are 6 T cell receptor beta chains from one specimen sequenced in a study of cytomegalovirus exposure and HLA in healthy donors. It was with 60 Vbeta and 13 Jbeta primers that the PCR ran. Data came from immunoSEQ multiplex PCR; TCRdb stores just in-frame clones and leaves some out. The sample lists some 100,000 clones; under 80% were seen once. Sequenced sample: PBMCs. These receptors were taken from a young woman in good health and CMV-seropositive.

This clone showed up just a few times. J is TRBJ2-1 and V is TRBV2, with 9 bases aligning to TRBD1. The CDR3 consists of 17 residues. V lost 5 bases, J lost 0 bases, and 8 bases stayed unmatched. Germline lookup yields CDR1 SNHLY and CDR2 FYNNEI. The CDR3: CASSYLGTGHSYNEQFF. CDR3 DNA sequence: TGTGCCAGCAGTTACCTAGGGACAGGGCACTCCTACAATGAGCAGTTCTTC.

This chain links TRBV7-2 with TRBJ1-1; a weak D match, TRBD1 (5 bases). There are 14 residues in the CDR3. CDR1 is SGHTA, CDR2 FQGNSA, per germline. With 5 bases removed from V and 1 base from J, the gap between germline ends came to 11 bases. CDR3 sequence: CASSRQGANTEAFF. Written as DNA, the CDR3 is TGTGCCAGCAGCCGGCAGGGTGCGAACACTGAAGCTTTCTTT. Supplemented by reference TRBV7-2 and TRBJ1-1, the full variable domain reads GAGVSQSPSNKVTEKGKDVELRCDPISGHTALYWYRQSLGQGLEFLIYFQGNSAPDKSGLPSDRFSAERTGGSVSTLTIQRTQQEDSAVYLCASSRQGANTEAFFGQGTRLTVV.

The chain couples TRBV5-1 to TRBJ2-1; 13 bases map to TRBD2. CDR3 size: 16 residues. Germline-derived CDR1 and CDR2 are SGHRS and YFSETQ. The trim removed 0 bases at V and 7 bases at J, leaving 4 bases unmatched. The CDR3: CASSLVTSGRGNEQFF. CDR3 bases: TGCGCCAGCAGCTTGGTTACTAGCGGGAGGGGGAATGAGCAGTTCTTC.

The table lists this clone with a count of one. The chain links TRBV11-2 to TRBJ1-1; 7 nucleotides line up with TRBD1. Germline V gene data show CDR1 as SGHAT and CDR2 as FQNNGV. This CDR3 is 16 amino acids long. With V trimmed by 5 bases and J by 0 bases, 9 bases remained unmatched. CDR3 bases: TGTGCCAGCAGCGCGGGGACAGCGGCCATGAACACTGAAGCTTTCTTT. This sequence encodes CASSAGTAAMNTEAFF.

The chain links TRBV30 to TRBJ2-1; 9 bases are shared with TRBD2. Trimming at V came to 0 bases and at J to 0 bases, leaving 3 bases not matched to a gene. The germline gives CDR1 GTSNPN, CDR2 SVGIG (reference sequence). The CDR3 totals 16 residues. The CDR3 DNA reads TGTGCCTGGAGTGTACTTAGCGGGAGCTCCTACAATGAGCAGTTCTTC. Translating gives CAWSVLSGSSYNEQFF.

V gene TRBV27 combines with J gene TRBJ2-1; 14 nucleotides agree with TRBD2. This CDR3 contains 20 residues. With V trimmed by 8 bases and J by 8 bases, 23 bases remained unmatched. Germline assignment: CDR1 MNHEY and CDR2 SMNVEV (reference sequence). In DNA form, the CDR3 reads TGTGCCAGCCCCAATCGGGGGGGACTAGCGGGAGAACCAGCGGTGCATGAGCAGTTCTTC. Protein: CASPNRGGLAGEPAVHEQFF.